Here is one T cell receptor beta chain with its context. No cognate antigen has been identified for it. Base qualities were left out, and no much larger clone turns up one base away. CDR1 and CDR2 are drawn from the germline V gene: SGHRS, YFSETQ. The CDR3 holds 18 amino acids from the cysteine to the phenylalanine. Only the CDR3 DNA is retained, 54 bases long and in frame from the first base. V was cut back by 5 bases and J by 5 bases, leaving a gap of 28 bases between them. The entry originates in a study of CD8 T cells in Susac syndrome (dated by TCRdb to 2018 to 2020). Context from the whole study: Whether CD8+ T cell activation and differentiation in Susac syndrome was antigen driven was tested using repertoire sequencing.

RNA was extracted using the RNeasy kit, and roughly 0.5 to 1 ug of the RNA was reverse transcribed with random hexamers. The immunoSEQ multiplex PCR assay, covering 54 Vbeta and 13 Jbeta segments, was used to amplify TCR beta CDR3 regions. PCR amplification bias was corrected by using a synthetic template baseline for primer optimization and computational correction. As for how the authors treated the data: Reads were assigned to V, D and J genes according to IMGT and analyzed in immunoSEQ Analyzer, with only productive sequences retained. Clonality was calculated as one minus the Shannon entropy normalized by log2 of the number of productive unique sequences. For each patient and control, public and private clones were evaluated among the 100 most prevalent clones. A clone was defined as Susac-specific if it was absent from the healthy and MS cohorts, from more than 850 published viral clones and from other ImmuneACCESS disease sequences. TCRdb redid the processing of the public reads, applying fastp at Q25 and MiXCR, and retained in-frame beta chains. A single entry per CDR3 protein holds the most common genes and DNA from its merged rows. TCRdb's processing, not the authors' own work, is the source of the V and J calls. A total of over 100,000 distinct CDR3 sequences appear in this sample, 90% to 96% of them only once. Of the sample, about 0.095% is held by the ten largest clones.

Peripheral blood CD8+ and CD4+ T cells from healthy donors, Susac syndrome patients and multiple sclerosis patients were profiled using high-throughput TCR beta sequencing. Healthy donors were age- and sex-matched controls. Bulk CD8+ and CD4+ T cells were purified magnetically by negative isolation, whereas CD8+ TEMRA cells were enriched by FACS. Blood was collected in EDTA tubes and processed within 24 hours, with PBMCs isolated through density gradient centrifugation. PBMCs intended for TCR sequencing were frozen in liquid nitrogen and were later thawed in a 37 degrees C water bath. Purity of sorted or isolated CD4+, CD8+ and CD8+ TEMRA cells was at least 90%. Study-wide findings and limitations: The number of individuals in the TCR sequencing and HLA analysis was recognized as being relatively small.

Specimen: CD4+ T cells from PBMCs. The chain uses TRBV5-1 and TRBJ2-5; a tentative D call is TRBD1 (6 bases match). This receptor was obtained from a human donor in good health. CDR3 sequence: CASRQGLSATSEGETQYF. The sequence in DNA is TGCGCCAGCAGACAGGGTTTGTCGGCCACGAGTGAAGGGGAGACCCAGTACTTC.